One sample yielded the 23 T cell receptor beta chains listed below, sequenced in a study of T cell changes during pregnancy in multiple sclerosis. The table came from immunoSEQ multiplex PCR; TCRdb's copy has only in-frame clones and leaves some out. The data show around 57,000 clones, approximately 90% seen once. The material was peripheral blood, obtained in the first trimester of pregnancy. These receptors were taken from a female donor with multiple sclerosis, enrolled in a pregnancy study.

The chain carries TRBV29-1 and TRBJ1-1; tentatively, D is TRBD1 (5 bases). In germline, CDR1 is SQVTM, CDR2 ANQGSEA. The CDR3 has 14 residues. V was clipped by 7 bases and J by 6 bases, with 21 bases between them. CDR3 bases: TGCAGCGACACATTTCCGGATAAGGGGCCTGAAGCTTTCTTT. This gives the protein CSDTFPDKGPEAFF.

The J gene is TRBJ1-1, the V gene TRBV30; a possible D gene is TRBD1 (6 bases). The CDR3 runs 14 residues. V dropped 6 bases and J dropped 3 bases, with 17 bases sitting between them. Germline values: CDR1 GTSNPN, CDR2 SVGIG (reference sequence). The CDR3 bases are TGTGCCTGCAAGAGGGCGGGGGGGCACACTGAAGCTTTCTTT. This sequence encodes CACKRAGGHTEAFF.

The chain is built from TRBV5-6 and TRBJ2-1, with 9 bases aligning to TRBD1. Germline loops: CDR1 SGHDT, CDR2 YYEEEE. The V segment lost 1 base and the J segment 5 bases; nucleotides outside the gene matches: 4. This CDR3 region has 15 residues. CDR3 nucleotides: TGTGCCAGCAGCTTGTTGCGGACAGGGGACAATGAGCAGTTCTTC. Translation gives CASSLLRTGDNEQFF.

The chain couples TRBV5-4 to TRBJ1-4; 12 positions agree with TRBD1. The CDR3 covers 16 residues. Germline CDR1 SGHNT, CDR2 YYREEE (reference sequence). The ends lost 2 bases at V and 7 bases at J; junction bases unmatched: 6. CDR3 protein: CASSLGTGGGSEKLFF. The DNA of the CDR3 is TGTGCCAGCAGCTTAGGGACAGGGGGCGGGTCTGAAAAACTGTTTTTT.

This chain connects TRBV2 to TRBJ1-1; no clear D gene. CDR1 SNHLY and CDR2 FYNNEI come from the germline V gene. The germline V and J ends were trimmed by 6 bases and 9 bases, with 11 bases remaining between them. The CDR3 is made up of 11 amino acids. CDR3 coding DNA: TGTGCCAGCAGAGAGCAGGTAAAAGCTTTCTTT. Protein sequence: CASREQVKAFF.

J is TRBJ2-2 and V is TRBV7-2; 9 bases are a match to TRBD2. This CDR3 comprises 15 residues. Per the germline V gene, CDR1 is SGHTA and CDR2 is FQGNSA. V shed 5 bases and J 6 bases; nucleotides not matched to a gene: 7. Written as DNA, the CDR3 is TGTGCCAGCAGCCTTAGCGGGAGTTACGCCGGGGAGCTGTTTTTT. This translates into CASSLSGSYAGELFF.

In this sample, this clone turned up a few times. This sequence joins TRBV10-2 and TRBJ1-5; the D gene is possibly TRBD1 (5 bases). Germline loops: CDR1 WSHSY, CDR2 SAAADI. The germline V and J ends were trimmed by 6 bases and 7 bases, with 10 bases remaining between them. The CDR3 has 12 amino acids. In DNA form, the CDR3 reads TGCGCCAGCAGAGCTTGGGGCCAGCCCCAGCATTTT. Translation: CASRAWGQPQHF.

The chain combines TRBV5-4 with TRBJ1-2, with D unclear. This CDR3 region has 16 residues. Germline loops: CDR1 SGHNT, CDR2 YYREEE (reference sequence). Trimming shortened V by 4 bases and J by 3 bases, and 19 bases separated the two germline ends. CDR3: CASSPYGGEAHYGYTF. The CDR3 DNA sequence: TGTGCCAGCAGCCCGTACGGCGGGGAGGCTCACTATGGCTACACCTTC.

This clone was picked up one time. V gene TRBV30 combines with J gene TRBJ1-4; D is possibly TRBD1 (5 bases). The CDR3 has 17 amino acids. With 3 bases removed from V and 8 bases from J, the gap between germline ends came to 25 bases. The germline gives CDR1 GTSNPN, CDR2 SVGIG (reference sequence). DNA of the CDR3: TGTGCCTGGAGCCCTAACCTCTTTGGACATTTAAAGGAAAAACTGTTTTTT. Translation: CAWSPNLFGHLKEKLFF.

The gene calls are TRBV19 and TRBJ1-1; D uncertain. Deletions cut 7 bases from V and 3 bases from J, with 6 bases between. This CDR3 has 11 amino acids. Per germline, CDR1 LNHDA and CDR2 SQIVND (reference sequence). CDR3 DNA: TGTGCCAGTACTCGGTACACTGAAGCTTTCTTT. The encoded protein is CASTRYTEAFF.

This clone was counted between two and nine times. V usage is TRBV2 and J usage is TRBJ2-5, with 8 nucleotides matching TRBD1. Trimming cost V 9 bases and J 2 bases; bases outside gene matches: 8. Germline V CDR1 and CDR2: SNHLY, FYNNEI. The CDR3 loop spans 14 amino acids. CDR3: CASVQGAFQETQYF. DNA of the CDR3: TGTGCCAGTGTTCAGGGGGCCTTTCAAGAGACCCAGTACTTC.

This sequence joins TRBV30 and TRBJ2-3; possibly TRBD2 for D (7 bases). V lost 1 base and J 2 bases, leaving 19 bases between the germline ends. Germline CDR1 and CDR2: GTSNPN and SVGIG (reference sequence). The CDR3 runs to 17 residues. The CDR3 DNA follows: TGTGCCTGGAGTGAACAGAGGCGGGGGCCTCACACAGATACGCAGTATTTT. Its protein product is CAWSEQRRGPHTDTQYF.

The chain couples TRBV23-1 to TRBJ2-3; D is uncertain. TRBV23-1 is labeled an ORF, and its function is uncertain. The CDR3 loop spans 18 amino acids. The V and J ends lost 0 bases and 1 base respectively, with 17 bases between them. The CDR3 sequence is CASSQSIRLYSCTDTQYF. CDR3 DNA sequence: TGCGCCAGCAGTCAATCTATCAGGCTGTACTCATGCACAGATACGCAGTATTTT.

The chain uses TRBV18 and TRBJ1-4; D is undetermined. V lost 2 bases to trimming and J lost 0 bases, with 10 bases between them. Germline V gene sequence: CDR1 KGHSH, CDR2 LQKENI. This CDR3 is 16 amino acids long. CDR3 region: CASSPSSLATNEKLFF. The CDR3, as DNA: TGTGCCAGCTCACCAAGTAGCCTCGCAACTAATGAAAAACTGTTTTTT. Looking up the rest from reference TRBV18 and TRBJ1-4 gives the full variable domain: NAGVMQNPRHLVRRRGQEARLRCSPMKGHSHVYWYRQLPEEGLKFMVYLQKENIIDESGMPKERFSAEFPKEGPSILRIQQVVRGDSAAYFCASSPSSLATNEKLFFGSGTQLSVL.

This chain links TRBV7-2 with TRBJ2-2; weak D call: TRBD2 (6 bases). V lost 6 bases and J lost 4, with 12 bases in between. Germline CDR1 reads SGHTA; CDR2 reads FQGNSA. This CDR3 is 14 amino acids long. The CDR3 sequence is CASRTTSSTGELFF. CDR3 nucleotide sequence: TGTGCCAGCAGAACTACTAGCTCCACCGGGGAGCTGTTTTTT.

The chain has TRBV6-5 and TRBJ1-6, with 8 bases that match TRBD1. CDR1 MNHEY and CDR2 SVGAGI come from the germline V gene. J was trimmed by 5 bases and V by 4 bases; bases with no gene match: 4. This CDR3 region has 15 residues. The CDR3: CASSFRQGNNSPLHF. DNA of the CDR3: TGTGCCAGCAGTTTCAGACAGGGGAATAATTCACCCCTCCACTTT.

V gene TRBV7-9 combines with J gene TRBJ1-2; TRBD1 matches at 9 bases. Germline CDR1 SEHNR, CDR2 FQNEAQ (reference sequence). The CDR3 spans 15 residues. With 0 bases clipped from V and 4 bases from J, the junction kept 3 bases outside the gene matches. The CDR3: CASSLAMDRGYGYTF. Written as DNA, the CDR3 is TGTGCCAGCAGCTTAGCTATGGACAGGGGCTATGGCTACACCTTC. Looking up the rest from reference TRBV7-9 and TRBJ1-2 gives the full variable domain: DTGVSQNPRHKITKRGQNVTFRCDPISEHNRLYWYRQTLGQGPEFLTYFQNEAQLEKSRLLSDRFSAERPKGSFSTLEIQRTEQGDSAMYLCASSLAMDRGYGYTFGSGTRLTVV.

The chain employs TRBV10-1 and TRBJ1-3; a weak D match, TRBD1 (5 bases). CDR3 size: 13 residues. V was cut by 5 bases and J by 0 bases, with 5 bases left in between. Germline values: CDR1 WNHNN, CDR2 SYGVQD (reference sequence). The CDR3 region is CASSQGSGNTIYF. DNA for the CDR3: TGCGCCAGCAGTCAGGGCTCTGGAAACACCATATATTTT.

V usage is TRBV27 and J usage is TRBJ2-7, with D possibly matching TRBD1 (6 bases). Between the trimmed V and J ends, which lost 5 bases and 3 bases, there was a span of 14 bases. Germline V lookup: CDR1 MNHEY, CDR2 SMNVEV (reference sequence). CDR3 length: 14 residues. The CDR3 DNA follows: TGTGCCAGCAGTACCTGGGGGCAGGGCTACGAGCAGTACTTC. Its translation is CASSTWGQGYEQYF.

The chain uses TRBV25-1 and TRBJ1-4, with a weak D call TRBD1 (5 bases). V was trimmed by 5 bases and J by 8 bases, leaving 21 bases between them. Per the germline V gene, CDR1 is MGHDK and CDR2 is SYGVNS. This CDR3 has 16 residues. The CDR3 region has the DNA TGTGCCAGCAGTAAGATCTACTGGGGCCTTGGAGAAAAACTGTTTTTT. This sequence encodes CASSKIYWGLGEKLFF.

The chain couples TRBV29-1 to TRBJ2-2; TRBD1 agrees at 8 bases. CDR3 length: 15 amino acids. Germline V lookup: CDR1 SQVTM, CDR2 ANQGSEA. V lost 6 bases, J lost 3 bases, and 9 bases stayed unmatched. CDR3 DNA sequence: TGCAGCGTGGGAGGACAGGGCTTGGACACCGGGGAGCTGTTTTTT. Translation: CSVGGQGLDTGELFF.

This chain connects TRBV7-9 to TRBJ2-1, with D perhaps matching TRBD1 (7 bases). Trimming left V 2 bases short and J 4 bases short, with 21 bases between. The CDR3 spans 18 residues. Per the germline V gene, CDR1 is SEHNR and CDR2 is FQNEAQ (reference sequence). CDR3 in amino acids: CASSLPSGGGGAYNEQFF. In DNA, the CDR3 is TGTGCCAGCAGCTTACCCTCAGGTGGAGGGGGCGCTTACAATGAGCAGTTCTTC.

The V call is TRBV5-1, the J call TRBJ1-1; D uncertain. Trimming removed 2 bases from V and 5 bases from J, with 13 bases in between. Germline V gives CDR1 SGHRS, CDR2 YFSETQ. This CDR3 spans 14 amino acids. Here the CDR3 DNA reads TGCGCCAGCAGCTTACAAGGAGAGGAAACTGAAGCTTTCTTT. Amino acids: CASSLQGEETEAFF.